Listed below are T cell receptor beta chains from one sample, sequenced in a study of PD-L1 blockade in urothelial cancer. Clones were sequenced by immunoSEQ multiplex PCR, and TCRdb holds only the in-frame ones, with some missing. Seen here are 70,000 or so clones, about 89% observed once, and the top ten hold less than 4%. Sequenced material: PBMCs, taken around atezolizumab (anti-PD-L1) treatment. These receptors were taken from a man aged 55 to 70 with urothelial cancer. Both conserved end residues are part of each CDR3. The D gene is left open where the match is weak. Clone size is not always given. Where it is, it says once, few, many or a class for expanded clones.

j_call v_call clone_size d_call cdr3_aa cdr3_nt
TRBJ1-2 TRBV7-9 - - CASSDTGNYGYTF TGTGCCAGCAGCGACACAGGGAACTATGGCTACACCTTC
TRBJ2-3 TRBV5-4 - - CASSSMGQRYTDTQYF TGTGCCAGCAGCTCGATGGGTCAGCGGTACACAGATACGCAGTATTTT
TRBJ2-7 TRBV19 - - CASKSQGTSSYEQYF TGTGCCAGTAAAAGTCAGGGGACATCCTCCTACGAGCAGTACTTC
TRBJ2-7 TRBV5-1 - - CASSLRPQTYEQYF TGCGCCAGCAGCTTGCGTCCACAGACCTACGAGCAGTACTTC
TRBJ2-7 TRBV7-9 - - CASSQGDRGQYF TGTGCCAGCAGCCAGGGTGATCGCGGGCAGTACTTC
TRBJ2-3 TRBV5-1 - TRBD1 CATGEDRTPHTQYF TGCGCCACTGGCGAGGACAGGACCCCACATACGCAGTATTTT
TRBJ2-7 TRBV5-6 few TRBD2 CASSLPTSGIYEQYF TGTGCCAGCAGCCTCCCGACTAGCGGGATCTACGAGCAGTACTTC
TRBJ1-5 TRBV9 - TRBD1 CASSVGDRESQPQHF TGTGCCAGCAGCGTAGGAGACAGGGAGTCACAGCCCCAGCATTTT
TRBJ1-2 TRBV5-4 - - CASSMDLGSAGYTF TGTGCCAGCAGCATGGACTTGGGGAGCGCCGGCTACACCTTC
TRBJ2-7 TRBV15 - TRBD1 CATSGAGQEGIYEQYF TGTGCCACCAGCGGGGCGGGACAGGAGGGAATCTACGAGCAGTACTTC
TRBJ2-2 TRBV9 - TRBD1 CASSVKGTGTGTGELFF TGTGCCAGCAGCGTAAAGGGAACAGGGACAGGCACCGGGGAGCTGTTTTTT
TRBJ2-5 TRBV2 - TRBD2 CASTGGGAGETQYF TGTGCCAGCACCGGCGGGGGGGCCGGAGAGACCCAGTACTTC
TRBJ2-1 TRBV5-4 - - CASSLNLFNEQFF TGTGCCAGCAGCTTGAATCTTTTCAATGAGCAGTTCTTC
TRBJ1-2 TRBV29-1 - - CSVETGNYGYTF TGCAGCGTTGAAACCGGGAACTATGGCTACACCTTC
TRBJ1-2 TRBV7-9 - - CASSLMEDHGYTF TGTGCCAGCAGCTTAATGGAGGACCATGGCTACACCTTC
TRBJ2-7 TRBV6-5 - TRBD2 CASRRGGASSYEQYF TGTGCCAGCAGGCGCGGGGGGGCGAGCTCCTACGAGCAGTACTTC
TRBJ2-5 TRBV10-3 once TRBD2 CASGSGETQYF TGTGCCAGCGGGAGTGGAGAGACCCAGTACTTC
TRBJ2-1 TRBV7-8 - TRBD1 CASSAGTGVGGEQFF TGTGCCAGCAGCGCAGGGACAGGGGTCGGCGGTGAGCAGTTCTTC
TRBJ1-4 TRBV9 - - CASSESGGWNEKLFF TGTGCCAGCAGCGAATCGGGGGGCTGGAATGAAAAACTGTTTTTT
TRBJ2-7 TRBV4-1 - - CASSQVTGRYEQYF TGCGCCAGCAGCCAAGTTACAGGGCGCTACGAGCAGTACTTC
TRBJ2-3 TRBV2 - TRBD2 CASSLGGSETDTQYF TGTGCCAGCAGTTTAGGCGGGAGTGAGACAGATACGCAGTATTTT
TRBJ1-4 TRBV5-4 - - CASSLAGNEKLFF TGTGCCAGCAGCCTCGCAGGGAATGAAAAACTGTTTTTT
TRBJ1-1 TRBV5-1 - - CASSLRADTEAFF TGCGCCAGCAGCTTGCGAGCTGACACTGAAGCTTTCTTT
TRBJ2-1 TRBV7-9 - - CASTLWGVGSSYNEQFF TGTGCCAGCACCCTTTGGGGCGTCGGGAGCTCCTACAATGAGCAGTTCTTC